This T cell receptor beta chain was captured by sequencing in a study of blood T cell repertoires in COVID-19. Study-wide background: The United States, Italy and Spain provided the acute and convalescent COVID-19 samples. Sample material is recorded as cDNA or gDNA derived from T cells, B-cell-depleted T cells, or PBMCs.

Original processing methods: Reference gene primer amplification in the assay estimated nucleated cell counts. The method was immunoSEQ multiplex PCR; TCRdb's version includes in-frame clones alone and lacks a portion of them. V and J calls and clone size follow that table, whereas D and trimming were derived from the DNA. The sample yields about 110,000 clones, just over 85% seen once. This TCR came from a human donor in a cohort sampled during active COVID-19. Sequenced material: peripheral blood.

The CDR3 nucleotides are TGCGCCAGCAGCTTGGGACAGGGGGCCGCCTACGAGCAGTACTTC. Its translation is CASSLGQGAAYEQYF. This sequence joins TRBV5-1 and TRBJ2-7; 10 nucleotides agree with TRBD1. The CDR3 spans 15 residues. Per germline, CDR1 SGHRS and CDR2 YFSETQ. The V and J ends lost 0 bases and 2 bases, in that order; junction bases with no gene match: 2.